This TCR beta chain was sequenced for a study of beta chain features in type 1 diabetes. The study, taken as a whole, reports: A possible short-template PCR bias applies equally to patients and controls. The VDJ junctions of type 1 diabetes patients carried fewer insertions and more deletions. Naive, central memory and Treg TCRB repertoires seemed to resemble each other more closely in patients than they did in healthy donors.

Expressed TCRB transcripts got sequenced, as all isolated RNA was reverse transcribed. The method was immunoSEQ multiplex PCR; TCRdb's version includes in-frame clones alone and lacks a portion of them. The table includes hundreds of thousands of clones, around 68% detected once. As concerns this clone: Its cognate antigen is unknown.

Between the trimmed V and J ends, which lost 2 bases and 2 bases, there was a span of 6 bases. The CDR3 length is 13 residues. Germline V CDR1 and CDR2: SGHTA, FQGNSA. The chain uses TRBV7-2 and TRBJ2-5; D unclear. The TCR originated in a man aged 25-40 years in good health. Sequencing used naive CD4+ T cells from blood. CDR3 DNA: TGTGCCAGCAGCTTATATAGGCAAGAGACCCAGTACTTC. Amino acid sequence: CASSLYRQETQYF.